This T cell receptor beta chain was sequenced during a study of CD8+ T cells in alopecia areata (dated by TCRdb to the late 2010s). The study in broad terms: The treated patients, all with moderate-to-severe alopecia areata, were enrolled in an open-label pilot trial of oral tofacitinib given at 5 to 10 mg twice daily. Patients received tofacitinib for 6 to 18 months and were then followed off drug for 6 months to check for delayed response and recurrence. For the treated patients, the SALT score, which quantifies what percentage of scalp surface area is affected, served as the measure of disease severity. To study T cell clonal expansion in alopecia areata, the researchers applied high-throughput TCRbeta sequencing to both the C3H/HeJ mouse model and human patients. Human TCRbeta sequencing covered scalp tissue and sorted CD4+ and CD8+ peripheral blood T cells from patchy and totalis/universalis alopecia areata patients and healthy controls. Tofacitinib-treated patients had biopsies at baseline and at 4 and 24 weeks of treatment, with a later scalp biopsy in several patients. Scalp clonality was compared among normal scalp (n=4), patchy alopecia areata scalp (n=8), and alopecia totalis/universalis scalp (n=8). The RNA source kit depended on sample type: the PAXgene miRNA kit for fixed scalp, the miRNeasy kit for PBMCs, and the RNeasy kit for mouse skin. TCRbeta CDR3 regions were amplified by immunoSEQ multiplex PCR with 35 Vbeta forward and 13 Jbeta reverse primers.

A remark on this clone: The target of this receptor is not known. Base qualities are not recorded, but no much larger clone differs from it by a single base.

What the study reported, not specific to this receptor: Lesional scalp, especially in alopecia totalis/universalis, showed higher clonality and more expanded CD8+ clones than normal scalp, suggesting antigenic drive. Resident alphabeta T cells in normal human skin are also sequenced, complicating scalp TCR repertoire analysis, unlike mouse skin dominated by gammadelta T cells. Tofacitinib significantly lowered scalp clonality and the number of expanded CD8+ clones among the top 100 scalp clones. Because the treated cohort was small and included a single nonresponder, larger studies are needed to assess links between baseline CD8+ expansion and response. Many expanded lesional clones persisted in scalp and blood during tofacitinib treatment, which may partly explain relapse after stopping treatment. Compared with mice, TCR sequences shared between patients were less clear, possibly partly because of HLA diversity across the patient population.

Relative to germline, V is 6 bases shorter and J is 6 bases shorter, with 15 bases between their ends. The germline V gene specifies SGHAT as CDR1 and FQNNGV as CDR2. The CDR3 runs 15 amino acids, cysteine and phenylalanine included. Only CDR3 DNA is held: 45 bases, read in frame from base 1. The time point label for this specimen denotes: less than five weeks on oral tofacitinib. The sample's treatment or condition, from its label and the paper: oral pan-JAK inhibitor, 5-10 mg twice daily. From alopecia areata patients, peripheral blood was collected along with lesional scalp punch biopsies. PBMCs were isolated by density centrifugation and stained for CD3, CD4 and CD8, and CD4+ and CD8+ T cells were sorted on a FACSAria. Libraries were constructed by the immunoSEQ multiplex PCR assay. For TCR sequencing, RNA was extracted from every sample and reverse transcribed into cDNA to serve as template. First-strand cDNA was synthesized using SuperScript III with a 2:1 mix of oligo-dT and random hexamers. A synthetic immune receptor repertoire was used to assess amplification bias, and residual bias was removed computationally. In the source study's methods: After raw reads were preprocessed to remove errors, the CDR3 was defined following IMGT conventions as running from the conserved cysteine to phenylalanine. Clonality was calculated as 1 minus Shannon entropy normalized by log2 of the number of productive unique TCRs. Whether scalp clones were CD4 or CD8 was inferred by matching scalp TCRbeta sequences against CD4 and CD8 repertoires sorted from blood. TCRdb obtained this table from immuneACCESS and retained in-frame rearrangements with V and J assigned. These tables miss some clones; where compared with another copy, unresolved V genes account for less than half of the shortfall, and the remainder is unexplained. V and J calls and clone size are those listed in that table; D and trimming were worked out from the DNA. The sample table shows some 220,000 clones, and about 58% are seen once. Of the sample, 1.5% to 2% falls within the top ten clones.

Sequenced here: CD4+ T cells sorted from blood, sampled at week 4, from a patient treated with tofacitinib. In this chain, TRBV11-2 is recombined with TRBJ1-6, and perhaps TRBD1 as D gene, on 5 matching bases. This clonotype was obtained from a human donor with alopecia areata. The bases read TGTGCCAGCAGGGCTCCGGGACGGATTAATTCACCCCTCCACTTT. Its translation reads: CASRAPGRINSPLHF.